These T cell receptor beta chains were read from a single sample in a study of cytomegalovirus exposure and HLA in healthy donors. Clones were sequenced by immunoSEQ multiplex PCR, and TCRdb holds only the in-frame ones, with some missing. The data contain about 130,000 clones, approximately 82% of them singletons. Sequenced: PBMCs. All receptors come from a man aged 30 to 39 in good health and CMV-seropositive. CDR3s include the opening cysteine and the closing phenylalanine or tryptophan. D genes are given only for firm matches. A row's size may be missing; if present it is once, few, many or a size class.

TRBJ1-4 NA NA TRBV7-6 TGTGCCAGCAGCTCCGGGCCTCTAAGGGGTGAAAAACTGTTTTTT CASSSGPLRGEKLFF
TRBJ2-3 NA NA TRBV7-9 TGTGCCAGCAGCATCCTGGGGGGGGCAGGGACAGATACGCAGTATTTT CASSILGGAGTDTQYF
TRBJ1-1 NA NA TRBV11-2 TGTGCCAGCAGCTTAGGGGGAGGGAACACTGAAGCTTTCTTT CASSLGGGNTEAFF
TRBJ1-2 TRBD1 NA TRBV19 TGTGCCAGTAGTATGGACAGGGGGGCATATGGCTACACCTTC CASSMDRGAYGYTF
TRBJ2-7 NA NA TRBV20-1 TGCAGTGCTAGGGAACTATACGAGCAGTACTTC CSARELYEQYF
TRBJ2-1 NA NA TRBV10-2 TGCGCCAGCACCGCGGGGCGGGAGCAGTTCTTC CASTAGREQFF
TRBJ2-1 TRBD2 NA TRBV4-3 TGCGCCAGCAGCCAAGAACTAGCGGGGTACAATGAGCAGTTCTTC CASSQELAGYNEQFF
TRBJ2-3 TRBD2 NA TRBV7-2 TGTGCCAGCAGCTTTCTTAGCGGGGGGGCCGCAGATACGCAGTATTTT CASSFLSGGAADTQYF
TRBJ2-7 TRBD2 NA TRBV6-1 TGTGCCAGCAGTGAACTGGGACTAGCAGCCTACGAGCAGTACTTC CASSELGLAAYEQYF
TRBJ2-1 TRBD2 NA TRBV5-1 TGCGCCAGCAGCTTTAGCGGGAGTATCGATGAGCAGTTCTTC CASSFSGSIDEQFF
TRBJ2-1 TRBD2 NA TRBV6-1 TGTGCCAGCAGTGAACGGCTAGCGGGGGGTCCTCAATACAATGAGCAGTTCTTC CASSERLAGGPQYNEQFF
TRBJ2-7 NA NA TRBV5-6 TGTGCCACCTTCTTGGCCCGAAATCCCTACGAGCAGTACTTC CATFLARNPYEQYF
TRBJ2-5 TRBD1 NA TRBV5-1 TGCGCCAGCACCGGACAGGGAACGGTCGGGGAGACCCAGTACTTC CASTGQGTVGETQYF
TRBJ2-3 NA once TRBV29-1 TGCAGCGTTGAAGGAGGTAGCGTCTGGGTGGATACGCAGTATTTT CSVEGGSVWVDTQYF
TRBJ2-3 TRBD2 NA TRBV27 TGTGCCAGCAGTTCCCGTCTAGCGGGATACACAGATACGCAGTATTTT CASSSRLAGYTDTQYF
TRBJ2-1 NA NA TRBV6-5 TGTGCCACCATGGTAGGGGGGGCGCGCAATGAGCAGTTCTTC CATMVGGARNEQFF
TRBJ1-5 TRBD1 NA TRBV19 TGTGCCACTAACAGGGGAAGCAATCAGCCCCAGCATTTT CATNRGSNQPQHF